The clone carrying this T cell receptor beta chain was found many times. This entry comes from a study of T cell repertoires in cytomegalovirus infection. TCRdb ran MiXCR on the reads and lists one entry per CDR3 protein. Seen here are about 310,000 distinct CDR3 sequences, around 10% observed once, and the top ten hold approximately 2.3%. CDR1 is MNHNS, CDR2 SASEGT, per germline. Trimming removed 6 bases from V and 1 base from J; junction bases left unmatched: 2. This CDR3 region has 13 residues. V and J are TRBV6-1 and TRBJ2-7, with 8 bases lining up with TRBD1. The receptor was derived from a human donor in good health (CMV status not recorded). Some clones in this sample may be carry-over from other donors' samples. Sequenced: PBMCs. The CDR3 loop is CASRGQGSYEQYF. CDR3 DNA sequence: TGTGCCAGCAGAGGACAGGGATCCTACGAGCAGTACTTC.